This TCR beta chain was sequenced for a study of blood T cell repertoires in COVID-19. Study overall: Donors in the United States, Italy and Spain gave samples during acute or convalescent COVID-19.

Ten or more counts support this clone. Grouping used clinical history reported by participants in a survey and questionnaire. TCRdb's copy holds only in-frame clones and misses some; the assay was immunoSEQ multiplex PCR. The sample holds roughly 200,000 clones, roughly 89% seen once. The CDR3 extends over 15 amino acids. Losses at the gene ends were 6 bases for V and 5 bases for J; bases not matched to a gene: 11. Germline CDR1 reads LNHDA; CDR2 reads SQIVND (reference sequence). V and J are TRBV19 and TRBJ2-5, with 8 bases lining up with TRBD2. The clonotype was recovered from a woman aged 40 to 50 with acute COVID-19. Sequences were obtained from PBMCs or T cells enriched from blood (not recorded which). The chain's CDR3 is CASRSHGRASETQYF. In DNA, the CDR3 is TGTGCCAGTAGATCACACGGGAGGGCCTCTGAGACCCAGTACTTC. The full variable domain, in which reference TRBV19 and TRBJ2-5 provide the parts outside the CDR3, is DGGITQSPKYLFRKEGQNVTLSCEQNLNHDAMYWYRQDPGQGLRLIYYSQIVNDFQKGDIAEGYSVSREKKESFPLTVTSAQKNPTAFYLCASRSHGRASETQYFGPGTRLLVL.